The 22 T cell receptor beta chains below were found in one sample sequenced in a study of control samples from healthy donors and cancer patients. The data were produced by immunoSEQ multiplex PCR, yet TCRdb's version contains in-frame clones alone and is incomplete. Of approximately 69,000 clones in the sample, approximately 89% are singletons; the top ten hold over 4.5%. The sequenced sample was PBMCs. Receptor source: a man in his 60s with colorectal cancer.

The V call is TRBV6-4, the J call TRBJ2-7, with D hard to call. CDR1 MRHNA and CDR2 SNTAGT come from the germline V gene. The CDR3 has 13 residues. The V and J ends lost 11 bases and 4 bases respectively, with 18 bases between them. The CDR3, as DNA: TGTGCCGCCGGGCGCTCTAGGGAATACGAGCAGTACTTC. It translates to CAAGRSREYEQYF.

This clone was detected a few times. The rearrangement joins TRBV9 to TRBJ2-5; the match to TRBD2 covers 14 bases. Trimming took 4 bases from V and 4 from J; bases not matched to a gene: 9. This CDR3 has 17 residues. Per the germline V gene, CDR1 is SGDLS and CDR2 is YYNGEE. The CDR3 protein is CASSPRGGLAGAETQYF. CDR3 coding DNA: TGTGCCAGCAGCCCGAGAGGGGGACTAGCGGGGGCAGAGACCCAGTACTTC.

The CDR3 nucleotides read TGTGCCAGCAGCTTGGAGACAAACTACGAGCAGTACTTC. The encoded protein is CASSLETNYEQYF. The chain recombines TRBV5-4 with TRBJ2-7, with D unclear. The CDR3 has 13 amino acids. V was clipped by 0 bases and J by 3 bases, with 7 bases between them. Per the germline V gene, CDR1 is SGHNT and CDR2 is YYREEE (reference sequence). The variable domain in full, with the rest retrieved from reference TRBV5-4 and TRBJ2-7, is ETGVTQSPTHLIKTRGQQVTLRCSSQSGHNTVSWYQQALGQGPQFIFQYYREEENGRGNFPPRFSGLQFPNYSSELNVNALELDDSALYLCASSLETNYEQYFGPGTRLTVT.

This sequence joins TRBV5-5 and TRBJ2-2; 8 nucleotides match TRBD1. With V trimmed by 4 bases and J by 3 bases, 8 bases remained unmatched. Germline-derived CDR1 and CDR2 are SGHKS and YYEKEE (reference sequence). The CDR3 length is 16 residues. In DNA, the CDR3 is TGTGCCAGCAGCCGAGCACAGGGGGGCGACACCGGGGAGCTGTTTTTT. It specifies CASSRAQGGDTGELFF.

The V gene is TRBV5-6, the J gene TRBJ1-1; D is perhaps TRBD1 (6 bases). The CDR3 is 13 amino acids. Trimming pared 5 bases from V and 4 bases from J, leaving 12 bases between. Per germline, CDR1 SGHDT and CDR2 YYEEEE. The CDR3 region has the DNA TGTGCCAGCAGAAGGAAAGGGGGCACTGAAGCTTTCTTT. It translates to CASRRKGGTEAFF.

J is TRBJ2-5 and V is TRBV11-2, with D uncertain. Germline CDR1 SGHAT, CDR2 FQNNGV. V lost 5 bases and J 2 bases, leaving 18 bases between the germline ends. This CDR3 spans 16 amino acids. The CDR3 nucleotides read TGTGCCAGCAGCACAACTGAGTTTTTGAGGCAAGAGACCCAGTACTTC. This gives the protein CASSTTEFLRQETQYF.

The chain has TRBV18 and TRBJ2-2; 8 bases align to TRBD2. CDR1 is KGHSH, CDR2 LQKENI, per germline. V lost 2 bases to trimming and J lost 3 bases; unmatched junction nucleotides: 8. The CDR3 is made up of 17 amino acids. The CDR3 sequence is CASSPGLARVDTGELFF. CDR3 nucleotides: TGTGCCAGCTCACCAGGACTAGCAAGGGTTGACACCGGGGAGCTGTTTTTT. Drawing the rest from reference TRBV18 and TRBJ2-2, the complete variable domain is NAGVMQNPRHLVRRRGQEARLRCSPMKGHSHVYWYRQLPEEGLKFMVYLQKENIIDESGMPKERFSAEFPKEGPSILRIQQVVRGDSAAYFCASSPGLARVDTGELFFGEGSRLTVL.

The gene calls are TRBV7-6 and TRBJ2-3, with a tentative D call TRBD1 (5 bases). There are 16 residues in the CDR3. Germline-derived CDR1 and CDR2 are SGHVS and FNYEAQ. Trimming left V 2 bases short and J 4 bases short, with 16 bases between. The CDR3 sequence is CASSLLLGQGSDTQYF. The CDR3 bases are TGTGCCAGCAGCTTATTGTTAGGGCAGGGATCAGATACGCAGTATTTT.

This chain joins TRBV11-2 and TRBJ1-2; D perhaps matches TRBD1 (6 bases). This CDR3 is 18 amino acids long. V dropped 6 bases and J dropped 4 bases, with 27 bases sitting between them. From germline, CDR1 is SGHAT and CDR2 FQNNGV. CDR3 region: CASRNNFAGGRWGYGYTF. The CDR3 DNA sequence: TGTGCCAGCAGGAATAATTTCGCGGGGGGCAGGTGGGGCTATGGCTACACCTTC. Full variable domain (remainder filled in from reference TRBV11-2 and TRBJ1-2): EAGVAQSPRYKIIEKRQSVAFWCNPISGHATLYWYQQILGQGPKLLIQFQNNGVVDDSQLPKDRFSAERLKGVDSTLKIQPAKLEDSAVYLCASRNNFAGGRWGYGYTFGSGTRLTVV.

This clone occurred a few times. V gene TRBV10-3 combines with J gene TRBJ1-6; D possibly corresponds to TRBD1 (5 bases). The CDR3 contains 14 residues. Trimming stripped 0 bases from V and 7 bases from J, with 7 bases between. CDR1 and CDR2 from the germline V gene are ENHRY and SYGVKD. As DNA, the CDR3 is TGTGCCATCAGTGAGTCGAACAGGAATTCACCCCTCCACTTT. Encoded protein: CAISESNRNSPLHF.

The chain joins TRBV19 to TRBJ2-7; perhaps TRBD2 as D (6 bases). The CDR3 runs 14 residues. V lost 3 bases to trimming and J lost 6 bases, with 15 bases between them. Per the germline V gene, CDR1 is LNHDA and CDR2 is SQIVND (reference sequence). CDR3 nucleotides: TGTGCCAGTAGTATCTCCGGGAGAAGGGGCGAGCAGTACTTC. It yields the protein CASSISGRRGEQYF.

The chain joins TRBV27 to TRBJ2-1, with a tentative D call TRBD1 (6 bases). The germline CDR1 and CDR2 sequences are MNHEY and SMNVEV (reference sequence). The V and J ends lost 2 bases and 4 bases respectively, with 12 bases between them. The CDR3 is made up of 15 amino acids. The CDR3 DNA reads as TGTGCCAGCAGTTTAGCCGGGACACCATACAATGAGCAGTTCTTC. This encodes CASSLAGTPYNEQFF.

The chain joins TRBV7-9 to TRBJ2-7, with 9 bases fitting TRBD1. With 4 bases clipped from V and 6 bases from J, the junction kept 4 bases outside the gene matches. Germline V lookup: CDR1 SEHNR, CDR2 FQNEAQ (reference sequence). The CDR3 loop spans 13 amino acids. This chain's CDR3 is CASSYGQGREQYF. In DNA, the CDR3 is TGTGCCAGCAGCTACGGACAGGGGCGCGAGCAGTACTTC.

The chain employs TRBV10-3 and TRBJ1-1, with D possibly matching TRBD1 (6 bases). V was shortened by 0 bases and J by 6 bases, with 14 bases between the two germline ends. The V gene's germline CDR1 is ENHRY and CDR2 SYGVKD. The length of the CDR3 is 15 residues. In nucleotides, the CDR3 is TGTGCCATCAGTGAGTCAGGGGGGAAGGTGGCTGAAGCTTTCTTT. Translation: CAISESGGKVAEAFF.

The CDR3 DNA reads as TGTGCCAGCAGCGTAGGGGGAAGGACAGATACGCAGTATTTT. Amino acid sequence: CASSVGGRTDTQYF. The chain couples TRBV9 to TRBJ2-3; D not resolved. The germline V and J ends were trimmed by 0 bases and 3 bases, with 8 bases remaining between them. This CDR3 has 14 residues. Per germline, CDR1 SGDLS and CDR2 YYNGEE.

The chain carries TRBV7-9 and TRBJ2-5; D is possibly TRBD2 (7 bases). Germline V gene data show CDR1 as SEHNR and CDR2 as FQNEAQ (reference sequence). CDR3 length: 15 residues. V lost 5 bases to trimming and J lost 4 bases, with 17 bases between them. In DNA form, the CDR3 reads TGTGCCAGCAGCCCACCCCTCGCGGGGGCAGAGACCCAGTACTTC. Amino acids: CASSPPLAGAETQYF.

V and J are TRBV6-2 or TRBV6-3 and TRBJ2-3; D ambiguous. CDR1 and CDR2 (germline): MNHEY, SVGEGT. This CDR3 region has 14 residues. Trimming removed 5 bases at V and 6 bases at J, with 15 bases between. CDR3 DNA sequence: TGTGCCAGCAGTGATACTACGCTCCGGGATACGCAGTATTTT. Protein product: CASSDTTLRDTQYF.

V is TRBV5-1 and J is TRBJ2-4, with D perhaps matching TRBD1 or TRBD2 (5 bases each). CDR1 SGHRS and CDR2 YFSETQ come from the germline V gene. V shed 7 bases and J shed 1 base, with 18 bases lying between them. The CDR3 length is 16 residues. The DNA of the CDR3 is TGCGCCAGCGGCACCGGGACGGTGGGGGCCAAAAACATTCAGTACTTC. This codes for CASGTGTVGAKNIQYF.

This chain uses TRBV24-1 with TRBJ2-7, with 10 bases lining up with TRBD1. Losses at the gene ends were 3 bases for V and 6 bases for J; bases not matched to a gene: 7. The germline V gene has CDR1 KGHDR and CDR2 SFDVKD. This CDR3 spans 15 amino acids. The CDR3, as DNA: TGTGCCACCAGTGATCGACAGGGGGCAGCGAGCGAGCAGTACTTC. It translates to CATSDRQGAASEQYF.

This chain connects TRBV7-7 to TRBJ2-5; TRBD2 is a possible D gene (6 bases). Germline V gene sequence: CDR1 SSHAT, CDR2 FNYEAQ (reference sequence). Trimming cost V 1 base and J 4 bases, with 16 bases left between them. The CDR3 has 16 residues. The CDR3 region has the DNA TGTGCCAGCAGCTTAGAGCCGCGGGGAGGTGGAGAGACCCAGTACTTC. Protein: CASSLEPRGGGETQYF.

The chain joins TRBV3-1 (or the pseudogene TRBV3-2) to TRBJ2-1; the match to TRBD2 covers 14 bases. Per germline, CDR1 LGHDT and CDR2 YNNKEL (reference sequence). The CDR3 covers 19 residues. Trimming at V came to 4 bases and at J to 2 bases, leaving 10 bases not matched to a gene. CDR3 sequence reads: CASSLFGLAGGPPYNEQFF. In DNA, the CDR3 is TGTGCCAGCAGCCTCTTCGGACTAGCGGGGGGCCCCCCCTACAATGAGCAGTTCTTC.

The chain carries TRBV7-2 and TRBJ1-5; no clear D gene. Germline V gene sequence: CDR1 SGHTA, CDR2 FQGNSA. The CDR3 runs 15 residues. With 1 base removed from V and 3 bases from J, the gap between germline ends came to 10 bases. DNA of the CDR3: TGTGCCAGCAGCTTAGGCGGGCACCCCAATCAGCCCCAGCATTTT. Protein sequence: CASSLGGHPNQPQHF.